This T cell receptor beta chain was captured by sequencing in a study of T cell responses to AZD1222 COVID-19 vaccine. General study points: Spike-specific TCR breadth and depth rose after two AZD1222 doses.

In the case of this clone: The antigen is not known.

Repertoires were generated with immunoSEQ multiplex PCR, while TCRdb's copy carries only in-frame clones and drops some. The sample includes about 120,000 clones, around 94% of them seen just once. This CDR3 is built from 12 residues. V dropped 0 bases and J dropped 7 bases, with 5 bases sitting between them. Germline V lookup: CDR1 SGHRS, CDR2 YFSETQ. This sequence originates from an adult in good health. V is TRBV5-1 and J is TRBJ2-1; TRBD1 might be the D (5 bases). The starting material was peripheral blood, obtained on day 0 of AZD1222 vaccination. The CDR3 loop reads CASSLEGNEQFF. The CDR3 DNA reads TGCGCCAGCAGCTTGGAGGGGAATGAGCAGTTCTTC. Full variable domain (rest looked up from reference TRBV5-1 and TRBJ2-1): KAGVTQTPRYLIKTRGQQVTLSCSPISGHRSVSWYQQTPGQGLQFLFEYFSETQRNKGNFPGRFSGRQFSNSRSEMNVSTLELGDSALYLCASSLEGNEQFFGPGTRLTVL.